Presented here are 15 T cell receptor beta chains from one specimen sequenced in a study of CD8 T cells in Susac syndrome (dated by TCRdb to the late 2010s). The library was obtained by the immunoSEQ multiplex PCR assay. RNA was extracted with the RNeasy kit and roughly 0.5 to 1 ug was reverse transcribed using random hexamers. TCRdb trimmed public reads at Q25 via fastp, called clones via MiXCR and kept in-frame beta chains. Duplicate CDR3 protein sequences are folded into a single record with the most common DNA and genes. This sample holds about 120,000 distinct CDR3 sequences; about 95% were observed only once. The ten largest account for roughly 0.29% of the sample. Source material: CD8+ T cells from PBMCs. The receptors here all came from a human donor with Susac syndrome.

This clonotype was seen just once. J is TRBJ2-5 and V is TRBV29-1; 8 bases match TRBD2. In germline, CDR1 is SQVTM, CDR2 ANQGSEA. Trimming removed 0 bases from V and 0 bases from J; junction bases left unmatched: 6. CDR3 size: 16 residues. The CDR3 DNA reads as TGCAGCGTTGAAGATTTGGCGGGGGGCTACCAAGAGACCCAGTACTTC. It specifies CSVEDLAGGYQETQYF.

CDR3 residues: CASSDTPGQGTYEQYF. The CDR3 coding sequence is TGTGCCAGCAGCGATACCCCCGGACAGGGTACCTACGAGCAGTACTTC. This chain links TRBV7-9 with TRBJ2-7, with 8 positions matching TRBD1. Trimming removed 5 bases from V and 2 bases from J; junction bases left unmatched: 11. This CDR3 comprises 16 residues. Germline V CDR1 and CDR2: SEHNR, FQNEAQ (reference sequence). Variable domain in full (rest from reference TRBV7-9 and TRBJ2-7): DTGVSQNPRHKITKRGQNVTFRCDPISEHNRLYWYRQTLGQGPEFLTYFQNEAQLEKSRLLSDRFSAERPKGSFSTLEIQRTEQGDSAMYLCASSDTPGQGTYEQYFGPGTRLTVT.

The chain carries TRBV20-1 and TRBJ2-3, with a tentative D call TRBD2 (6 bases). The CDR3 covers 15 residues. Germline lookup yields CDR1 DFQATT and CDR2 SNEGSKA (reference sequence). The V end lost 6 bases, the J end lost 0 bases, and 16 bases lay between the germline ends. CDR3: CSATEERVSTDTQYF. The CDR3 DNA reads as TGCAGTGCGACCGAGGAGCGGGTTAGCACAGATACGCAGTATTTT.

The chain has TRBV3-1 and TRBJ2-5; TRBD2 agrees at 7 bases. V dropped 4 bases and J dropped 2; count of bases not matched to a gene: 4. CDR3 length: 14 amino acids. Germline V gives CDR1 LGHDT, CDR2 YNNKEL (reference sequence). The CDR3 DNA reads TGTGCCAGCAGCCGGGGGGAGGGTCAAGAGACCCAGTACTTC. It codes for CASSRGEGQETQYF.

The chain joins TRBV12-3 or TRBV12-4 to TRBJ2-3; D not certain. The germline V and J ends were trimmed by 2 bases and 4 bases, with 10 bases remaining between them. The CDR3 runs to 14 residues. This chain's CDR3 is CASSLSSNADTQYF. The CDR3 nucleotides are TGTGCCAGCAGTTTAAGTTCTAATGCAGATACGCAGTATTTT.

This clonotype was recorded only once. The chain couples TRBV12-3 or TRBV12-4 to TRBJ2-5; D possibly corresponds to TRBD2 (5 bases). The CDR3 runs to 13 residues. Trimming removed 2 bases at V and 5 bases at J, with 9 bases between. The CDR3 DNA follows: TGTGCCAGCAGTTTAAGAGGGTTTGAGACCCAGTACTTC. Translating gives CASSLRGFETQYF.

The chain is built from TRBV12-3 or TRBV12-4 and TRBJ1-2; maybe TRBD1 (5 bases). The CDR3 spans 12 residues. Trimming shortened V by 6 bases and J by 6 bases, and 11 bases separated the two germline ends. Here the CDR3 reads CASSPGNHGYTF. DNA for the CDR3: TGTGCCAGCAGCCCAGGGAACCATGGCTACACCTTC.

This chain connects TRBV12-3 or TRBV12-4 to TRBJ2-5, with 10 bases lining up with TRBD2. With V trimmed by 2 bases and J by 5 bases, 11 bases remained unmatched. The CDR3 spans 17 residues. The CDR3 DNA sequence: TGTGCCAGCAGTTTAAGTTGGGCTAGCGGGGGTTGGGAGACCCAGTACTTC. Its protein product is CASSLSWASGGWETQYF.

The CDR3 region is CASSTDGRAETQYF. CDR3 in DNA: TGTGCCAGCAGTACCGATGGTAGGGCAGAGACCCAGTACTTC. This chain joins TRBV2 and TRBJ2-5, with D unclear. The V gene lost 5 bases and the J gene lost 4 bases, with 14 bases spanning the gap. There are 14 residues in the CDR3. From germline, CDR1 is SNHLY and CDR2 FYNNEI.

V gene TRBV5-1 combines with J gene TRBJ2-1; 8 bases match TRBD1. The CDR3 spans 13 residues. V gave up 8 bases and J gave up 8 bases; unmatched junction bases: 9. Germline-derived CDR1 and CDR2 are SGHRS and YFSETQ. The chain's CDR3 is CARARGPCHEQFF. Here the CDR3 DNA reads TGCGCCAGAGCCAGGGGGCCTTGCCATGAGCAGTTCTTC.

The V and J genes are TRBV27 and TRBJ1-4; D not certain. V lost 3 bases and J lost 6, with 11 bases in between. The length of the CDR3 is 14 residues. CDR1 is MNHEY, CDR2 SMNVEV, per germline (reference sequence). The CDR3 DNA reads TGTGCCAGCAGTTTCGGGTGGCGGGATGAAAAACTGTTTTTT. Amino acids: CASSFGWRDEKLFF.

This chain uses TRBV29-1 with TRBJ2-7; D remains unclear. Between the trimmed V and J ends, which lost 4 bases and 6 bases, there was a span of 16 bases. The CDR3 totals 13 residues. Germline CDR1 and CDR2: SQVTM and ANQGSEA. CDR3 loop: CSVVGALRPEQYF. The CDR3 coding sequence is TGCAGCGTTGTTGGCGCTTTACGTCCCGAGCAGTACTTC.

The chain uses TRBV6-5 and TRBJ2-5, with 7 bases matching TRBD1. CDR1 and CDR2 (germline): MNHEY, SVGAGI. Germline trimming cut 10 bases from V and 0 bases from J; bases unmatched to any gene: 8. The CDR3 totals 14 residues. CDR3 sequence: CATSLTGDQETQYF. The CDR3 DNA is TGTGCCACCTCCTTAACAGGGGACCAAGAGACCCAGTACTTC.

This rearrangement joins TRBV15 to TRBJ1-6; TRBD1 aligns across 9 bases. Trimming took 0 bases from V and 10 from J; bases not matched to a gene: 7. Looked up from germline, CDR1 is LNHNV and CDR2 is YYDKDF (reference sequence). This CDR3 is 16 amino acids long. CDR3: CATSRDQTGGESPLHF. The DNA for the CDR3 is TGTGCCACCAGCAGAGATCAAACAGGGGGCGAATCACCCCTCCACTTT.

This chain uses TRBV20-1 with TRBJ2-7; 7 bases match TRBD1. The germline gives CDR1 DFQATT, CDR2 SNEGSKA (reference sequence). This CDR3 is 15 amino acids long. Trimming cost V 1 base and J 4 bases; bases outside gene matches: 10. The CDR3 is CSARGGTGDWYEQYF. The CDR3, as DNA: TGCAGTGCTAGAGGCGGAACAGGGGATTGGTACGAGCAGTACTTC.